The rows below give T cell receptor beta chains drawn from one sample of a study of blood T cell repertoires in COVID-19. Sequencing was performed with immunoSEQ multiplex PCR; in TCRdb, only in-frame clones are kept and a portion is missing. The sample has about 200,000 clones, 65% to 85% seen once. The source material was peripheral blood. The receptors derive from a woman older than 75 with acute or convalescent COVID-19. The CDR3 runs from the conserved cysteine through the conserved F or W. Fields, in order: clone size, V gene, J gene, D gene, CDR3 DNA, CDR3 protein. A D gene is named only where the DNA matches it firmly. Not every row has a clone size; where given, it reads once, few, many or a size class.

size: -
V: TRBV19
J: TRBJ1-4
D: -
DNA: TGTGCCAGTAAACGGGCAGGAGGGAATTCGGAAGAAAAACTGTTTTTT
CDR3: CASKRAGGNSEEKLFF

size: -
V: TRBV19
J: TRBJ1-5
D: -
DNA: TGTGCCAGTAGTGGGTCCCAAGGGGGCAATCAGCCCCAGCATTTT
CDR3: CASSGSQGGNQPQHF

size: once
V: TRBV4-1
J: TRBJ2-2
D: TRBD1
DNA: TGCGCCAGCAGCCAACAGGGGGCCAACACCGGGGAGCTGTTTTTT
CDR3: CASSQQGANTGELFF

size: -
V: TRBV3-1/TRBV3-2
J: TRBJ2-2
D: -
DNA: TGTGCCAGCAGCCAAGAGGGACTCTTAACCGGGGAGCTGTTTTTT
CDR3: CASSQEGLLTGELFF

size: -
V: TRBV6-6
J: TRBJ1-1
D: TRBD1
DNA: TGTGCCAGCAACAGGGGACCGAACACTGAAGCTTTCTTT
CDR3: CASNRGPNTEAFF

size: -
V: TRBV28
J: TRBJ1-5
D: -
DNA: TGTGCCAGCAGTCTCCCGGGAGAAAGGCCCCAGCATTTT
CDR3: CASSLPGERPQHF

size: -
V: TRBV23-1
J: TRBJ2-2
D: -
DNA: TGCGCCAGCACCCACCAGCCGACAGCCGGGGAGCTGTTTTTT
CDR3: CASTHQPTAGELFF

size: -
V: TRBV5-1
J: TRBJ2-3
D: -
DNA: TGCGCCAGCAGCTTGGCCCAGGGGACGCCAGATACGCAGTATTTT
CDR3: CASSLAQGTPDTQYF

size: -
V: TRBV2
J: TRBJ1-2
D: TRBD1
DNA: TGTGCCAGCAGATCGGGACAGGGGGACGGCTACACCTTC
CDR3: CASRSGQGDGYTF

size: -
V: TRBV6-6
J: TRBJ1-1
D: -
DNA: TGTGCCAGCGTGCTCCCGGGGGGGCAGAAAGCTTTCTTT
CDR3: CASVLPGGQKAFF

size: once
V: TRBV6-5
J: TRBJ1-2
D: -
DNA: TGTGCCAGCAGTTACTCGGAGCAGTCCTGGGCCTTC
CDR3: CASSYSEQSWAF

size: -
V: TRBV18
J: TRBJ1-1
D: TRBD1
DNA: TGTGCCAGCTCACGAGGGACAGGGGAGAACACTGAAGCTTTCTTT
CDR3: CASSRGTGENTEAFF

size: -
V: TRBV19
J: TRBJ2-7
D: TRBD1
DNA: TGTGCCAGTAGTATAGGCGGGACAGGGGGCTCTTCCTACGAGCAGTACTTC
CDR3: CASSIGGTGGSSYEQYF

size: -
V: TRBV11-3
J: TRBJ2-2
D: TRBD1
DNA: TGTGCCAGCAGCTTACGGCGGGACAGGGCCACCGGGGAGCTGTTTTTT
CDR3: CASSLRRDRATGELFF

size: -
V: TRBV21-1
J: TRBJ2-4
D: -
DNA: TGTGCCAGCAGCACCCGGGACAGGGGAAGAGCCAAAAACATTCAGTACTTC
CDR3: CASSTRDRGRAKNIQYF

size: -
V: TRBV6-2/TRBV6-3
J: TRBJ2-7
D: -
DNA: TGTGCCAGCAGTTATCTACAGGGCTGGGTCTACGAGCAGTACTTC
CDR3: CASSYLQGWVYEQYF

size: -
V: TRBV18
J: TRBJ1-2
D: -
DNA: TGTGCCAGCTCACCACCACAGGGAAATGGCTACACCTTC
CDR3: CASSPPQGNGYTF

size: once
V: TRBV5-5
J: TRBJ2-4
D: -
DNA: TGTGCCAGCAGCCAAATCGGACTGAACAAAAACATTCAGTACTTC
CDR3: CASSQIGLNKNIQYF

size: -
V: TRBV19
J: TRBJ2-2
D: -
DNA: TGTGCCAGTAGTATCAGGGGGACTCCCTACACCGGGGAGCTGTTTTTT
CDR3: CASSIRGTPYTGELFF

size: -
V: TRBV11-2
J: TRBJ1-2
D: -
DNA: TGTGCCAGCAGCTTCCAGGAGGGGAGTGGCTACACCTTC
CDR3: CASSFQEGSGYTF

size: -
V: TRBV19
J: TRBJ1-2
D: -
DNA: TGTGCCAGTAGCCATTTGACAGTCGTTAACTATGGCTACACCTTC
CDR3: CASSHLTVVNYGYTF

size: -
V: TRBV7-6
J: TRBJ1-6
D: -
DNA: TGTGCCAGCAGCTTAGAACTTAATTCACCCCTCCACTTT
CDR3: CASSLELNSPLHF

size: -
V: TRBV9
J: TRBJ2-5
D: TRBD2
DNA: TGTGCCAGCAGCGTAGTGCCCGGGGGGGCCCGTGAGACCCAGTACTTC
CDR3: CASSVVPGGARETQYF

size: -
V: TRBV5-1
J: TRBJ1-6
D: -
DNA: TGCGCCAGCAGCTTTCAGGGTATTGATTCACCCCTCCACTTT
CDR3: CASSFQGIDSPLHF

size: many
V: TRBV5-4
J: TRBJ1-3
D: -
DNA: TGTGCCAGCAGCTTGGGCGCAGGGCCTGGAAACACCATATATTTT
CDR3: CASSLGAGPGNTIYF

size: -
V: TRBV19
J: TRBJ1-2
D: -
DNA: TGTGCCAGTAGTATATTTCCGTCGGACATGACTAACTATGGCTACACCTTC
CDR3: CASSIFPSDMTNYGYTF

size: -
V: TRBV7-2
J: TRBJ1-6
D: TRBD1
DNA: TGTGCCAGCAGCCCAGGGGGGCGTGTTTATAATTCACCCCTCCACTTT
CDR3: CASSPGGRVYNSPLHF

size: -
V: TRBV6-5
J: TRBJ2-7
D: -
DNA: TGTGCCAGCAGTCGCTCGGGGAATTCGGAGCAGTACTTC
CDR3: CASSRSGNSEQYF